Here is one T cell receptor (beta chain) with its context. The antigen it binds to is not known. No base qualities exist here, and no much larger clone lies one base off it. The data were obtained in a study of shared clonotypes between healthy human individuals (TCRdb year 2020). Turning to the overall study: A few men and a couple of women, aged 18 to 49 years, made up the cohort. For each donor, CD4 naive and CD4 memory were each given three plates, CD8 naive was given two plates, and CD8 memory was given one plate. To estimate repertoire size and how much clonotype sharing occurs between individuals, the study deeply sequenced the blood TCR repertoires of five healthy adults. To increase sequencing depth and limit assay-specific biases, different laboratories used diverse techniques to prepare libraries and sequence TCR repertoires. Leukapheresis yielded between about 0.94 and 8.9 billion PBMCs per donor. The investigation overall reported the following: Because the study included a small number of donors, the genetic and exposure-history diversity represented was limited. Sampling was restricted to blood, and TCR repertoires in tissue are likely to differ from TCR repertoires in blood. When four donors were compared, the shared fraction of clonotypes was roughly 5% for naive CD4, approximately 3.3% for naive CD8, roughly 2.3% for memory CD4, and about 0.36% for memory CD8. Rarefaction of sorted-subset datasets indicated incomplete sequencing despite the large sequencing depth. Larger estimated clonotype richness was generally found for naive subsets than for memory subsets. Higher generation probabilities were observed for clonotypes shared by all four sorted-subset donors than for non-shared clonotypes. Based on pairwise subsampling, the degree of clonotype sharing among donors was expected to be affected by sequencing depth.

From cysteine to phenylalanine, the CDR3 is 13 amino acids long. The read is trimmed to its CDR3 DNA, 39 bases read in frame from base 1. Trimming costs V 3 bases and J 8 bases, and their ends lie 11 bases apart. Taken from the germline V gene (reference sequence), the CDR1 and CDR2 loops are SEHNR and FQNEAQ. CD8 naive samples were obtained by positive selection for CCR7 among CD45RO-negative cells, yielding a CD45RA+CCR7+ population from which TemRA cells were excluded. The donors were healthy, HIV-negative adults who had no recently reported acute infections or vaccinations. All donors were Caucasian adults living in Nashville, Tennessee, USA. After blood collection by leukapheresis, PBMCs were isolated using Ficoll-Histopaque density gradient centrifugation and then cryopreserved in the vapor phase of liquid nitrogen. Analytical flow cytometry was used to check the purity and quantity of each magnetically sorted T cell population. Genomic DNA was isolated from each sorted fraction and quantified by UV absorbance on a Nanodrop 2000c.

Using the deep immunoSEQ assay, TCR CDR3 regions were amplified from genomic DNA by multiplex PCR. Genomic DNA extracted from each cell subset was distributed evenly over all wells of several immunoSEQ 96-well plates, and each plate served as one replicate. For sorted subsets, 200 to 250 ng genomic DNA, equal to 30,000 or so T cell genomes, was loaded into each replicate PCR. Purified libraries were measured with a Qubit 3.0 fluorometer, size-checked on a Bioanalyzer 2100, and measured again with the KAPA Library Quantification kit. A separate single-read 150-cycle Illumina NextSeq 550 flow cell was used to sequence each immunoSEQ 96-well plate. Processing in the source paper ran as follows. The immunoSEQ output contained only junctional sequences without quality scores, so filtering could not match that applied to full-length reads. To assign V/J genes and CDR3, sequences were annotated against IMGT germline references using PyIR, a Python wrapper for IgBLAST v1.9. Reads were filtered out if the reads had weak V/J assignments (E-value above 1e-6), no CDR3, stop codons, out-of-frame junctions, or ambiguous translated residues. V3J clonotypes were defined as sequences sharing an identical inferred V gene, J gene, and CDR3 amino acid sequence. To compute the percentage overlap between repertoires, the number of shared unique clonotypes was divided by the size of the smaller repertoire. Repertoire richness was assessed with RTK rarefaction, the Chao1 estimator, and Recon v2.1 estimates of unobserved clonotypes. Generation probabilities were computed with OLGA for all TCRbeta clonotypes obtained by the gDNA method from several donors. TCRdb carries this immuneACCESS record with in-frame sequences only. Its versions omit some clonotypes, under half of them owing to an unresolved V gene in the studies checked, with the rest unexplained. V and J calls and clone size come straight from that table; D and trimming were deduced from the DNA. The sample contains about 1,800,000 clones, over 85% of them found a single time. Less than 1.5% of the sample lies in the top ten.

Sequenced input: naive CD8+ T cells sorted from blood. Per the publication, the cell subset or site label means: CD45RA+CCR7+. The sequence derives from a man between 18 and 29 years old in good health. The chain is made from TRBV7-9 and TRBJ2-1; perhaps TRBD2 is the D gene, with 5 bases matching. Here is the DNA: TGTGCCAGCAGCTTCTCTAGCTTCTATGAGCAGTTCTTC. Its protein is CASSFSSFYEQFF.